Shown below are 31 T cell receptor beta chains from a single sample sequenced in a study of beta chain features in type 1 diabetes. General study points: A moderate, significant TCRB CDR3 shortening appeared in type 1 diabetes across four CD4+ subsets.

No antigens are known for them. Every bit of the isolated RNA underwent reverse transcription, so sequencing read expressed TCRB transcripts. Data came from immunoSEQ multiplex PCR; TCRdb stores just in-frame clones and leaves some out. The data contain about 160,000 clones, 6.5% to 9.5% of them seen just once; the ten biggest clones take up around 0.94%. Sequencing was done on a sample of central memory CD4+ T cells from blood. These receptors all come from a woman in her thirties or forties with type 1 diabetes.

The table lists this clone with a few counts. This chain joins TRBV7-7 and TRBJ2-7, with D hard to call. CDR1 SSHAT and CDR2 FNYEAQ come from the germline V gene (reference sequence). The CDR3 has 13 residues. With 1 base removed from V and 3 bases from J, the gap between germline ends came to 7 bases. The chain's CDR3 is CASSLDSHYEQYF. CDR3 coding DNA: TGTGCCAGCAGCTTAGACAGTCACTACGAGCAGTACTTC. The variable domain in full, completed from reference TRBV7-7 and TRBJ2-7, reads GAGVSQSPRYKVTKRGQDVTLRCDPISSHATLYWYQQALGQGPEFLTYFNYEAQPDKSGLPSDRFSAERPEGSISTLTIQRTEQRDSAMYRCASSLDSHYEQYFGPGTRLTVT.

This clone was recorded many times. The CDR3 reads CAISEVTGTRAGDEQFF. In nucleotides, the CDR3 is TGTGCCATCAGTGAGGTGACCGGGACTAGGGCGGGCGATGAGCAGTTCTTC. The chain carries TRBV10-3 and TRBJ2-1; 8 bases are a match to TRBD2. Germline CDR1 reads ENHRY; CDR2 reads SYGVKD. The V gene end was trimmed by 2 bases and the J gene end by 8 bases; junction bases not matched to a gene: 14. The CDR3 is 17 residues long.

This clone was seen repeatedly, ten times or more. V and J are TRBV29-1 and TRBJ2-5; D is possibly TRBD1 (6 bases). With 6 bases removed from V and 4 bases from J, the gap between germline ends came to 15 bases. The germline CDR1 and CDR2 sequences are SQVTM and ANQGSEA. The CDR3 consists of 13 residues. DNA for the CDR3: TGCAGCGTCGACATACAGGGTAGAGAGACCCAGTACTTC. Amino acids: CSVDIQGRETQYF.

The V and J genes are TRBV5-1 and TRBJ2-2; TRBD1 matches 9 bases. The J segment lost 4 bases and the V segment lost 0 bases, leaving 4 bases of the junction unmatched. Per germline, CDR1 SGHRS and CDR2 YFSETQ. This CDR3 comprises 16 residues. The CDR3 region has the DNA TGCGCCAGCAGCTTGGGGACAGGGGTCGGCACCGGGGAGCTGTTTTTT. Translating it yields CASSLGTGVGTGELFF. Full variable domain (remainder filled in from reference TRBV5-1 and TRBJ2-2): KAGVTQTPRYLIKTRGQQVTLSCSPISGHRSVSWYQQTPGQGLQFLFEYFSETQRNKGNFPGRFSGRQFSNSRSEMNVSTLELGDSALYLCASSLGTGVGTGELFFGEGSRLTVL.

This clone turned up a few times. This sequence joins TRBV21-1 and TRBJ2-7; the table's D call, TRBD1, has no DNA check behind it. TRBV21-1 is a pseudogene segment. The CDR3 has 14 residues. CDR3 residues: CASSPTGDSYEQYF. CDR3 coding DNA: TGTGCCAGCAGTCCGACAGGGGATTCCTACGAGCAGTACTTC.

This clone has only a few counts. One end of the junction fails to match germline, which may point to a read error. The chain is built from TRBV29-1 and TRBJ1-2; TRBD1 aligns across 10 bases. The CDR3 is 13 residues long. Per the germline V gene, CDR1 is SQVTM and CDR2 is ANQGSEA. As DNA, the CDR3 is TGCAGCGTGGGGGACAGGGGAAAGTATGGCTACGCCTTC. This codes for CSVGDRGKYGYAF.

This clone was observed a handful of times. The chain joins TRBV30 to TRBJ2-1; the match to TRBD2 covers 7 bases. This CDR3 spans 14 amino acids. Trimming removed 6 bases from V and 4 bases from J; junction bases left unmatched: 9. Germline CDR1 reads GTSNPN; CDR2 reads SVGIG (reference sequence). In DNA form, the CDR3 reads TGTGCCTGCTCGAGGGGCGGGGGTTACAATGAGCAGTTCTTC. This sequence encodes CACSRGGGYNEQFF.

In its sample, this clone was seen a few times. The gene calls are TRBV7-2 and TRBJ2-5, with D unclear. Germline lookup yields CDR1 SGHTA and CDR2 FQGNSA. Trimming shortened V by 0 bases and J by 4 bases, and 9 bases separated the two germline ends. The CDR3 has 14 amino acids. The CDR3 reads CASSLAGRSETQYF. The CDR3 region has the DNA TGTGCCAGCAGCTTAGCTGGCAGGTCAGAGACCCAGTACTTC. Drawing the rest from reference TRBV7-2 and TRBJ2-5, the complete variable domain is GAGVSQSPSNKVTEKGKDVELRCDPISGHTALYWYRQSLGQGLEFLIYFQGNSAPDKSGLPSDRFSAERTGGSVSTLTIQRTQQEDSAVYLCASSLAGRSETQYFGPGTRLLVL.

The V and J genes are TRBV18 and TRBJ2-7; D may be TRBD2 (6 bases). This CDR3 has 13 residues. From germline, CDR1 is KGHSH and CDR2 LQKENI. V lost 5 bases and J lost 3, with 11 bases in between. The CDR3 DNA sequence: TGTGCCAGCTCAACCGGGACTTACTACGAGCAGTACTTC. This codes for CASSTGTYYEQYF.

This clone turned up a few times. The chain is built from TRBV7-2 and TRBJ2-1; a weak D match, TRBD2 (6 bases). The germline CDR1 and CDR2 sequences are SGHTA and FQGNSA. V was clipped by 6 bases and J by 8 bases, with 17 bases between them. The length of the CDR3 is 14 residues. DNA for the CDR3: TGTGCCAGCAGGCGGGACCAATTTACGGATGAGCAGTTCTTC. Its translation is CASRRDQFTDEQFF.

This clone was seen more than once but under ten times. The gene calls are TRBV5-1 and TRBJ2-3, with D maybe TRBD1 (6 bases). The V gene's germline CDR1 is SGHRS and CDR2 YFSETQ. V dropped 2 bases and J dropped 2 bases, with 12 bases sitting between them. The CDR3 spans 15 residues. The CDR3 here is CASSLQGPNTDTQYF. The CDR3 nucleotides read TGCGCCAGCAGCTTACAGGGCCCCAACACAGATACGCAGTATTTT.

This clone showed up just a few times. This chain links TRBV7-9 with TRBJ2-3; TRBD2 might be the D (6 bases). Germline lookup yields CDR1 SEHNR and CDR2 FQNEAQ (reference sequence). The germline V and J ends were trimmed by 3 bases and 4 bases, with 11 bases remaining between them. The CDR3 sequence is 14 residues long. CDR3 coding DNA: TGTGCCAGCAGCTTGTGGGAGGTTCCAGATACGCAGTATTTT. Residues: CASSLWEVPDTQYF.

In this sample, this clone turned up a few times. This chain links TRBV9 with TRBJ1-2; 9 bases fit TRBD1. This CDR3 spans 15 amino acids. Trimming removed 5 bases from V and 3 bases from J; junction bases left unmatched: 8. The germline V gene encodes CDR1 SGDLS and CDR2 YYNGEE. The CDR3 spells CASSRDRVLYYGYTF. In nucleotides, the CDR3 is TGTGCCAGCAGTAGGGACAGGGTACTTTACTATGGCTACACCTTC. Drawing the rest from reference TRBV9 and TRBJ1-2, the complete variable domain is DSGVTQTPKHLITATGQRVTLRCSPRSGDLSVYWYQQSLDQGLQFLIQYYNGEERAKGNILERFSAQQFPDLHSELNLSSLELGDSALYFCASSRDRVLYYGYTFGSGTRLTVV.

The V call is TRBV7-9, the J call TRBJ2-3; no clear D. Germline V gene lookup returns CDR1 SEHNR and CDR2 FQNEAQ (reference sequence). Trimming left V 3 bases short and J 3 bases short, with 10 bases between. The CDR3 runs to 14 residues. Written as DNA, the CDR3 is TGTGCCAGCAGCTTCCAGGTCAGGACAGATACGCAGTATTTT. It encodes CASSFQVRTDTQYF.

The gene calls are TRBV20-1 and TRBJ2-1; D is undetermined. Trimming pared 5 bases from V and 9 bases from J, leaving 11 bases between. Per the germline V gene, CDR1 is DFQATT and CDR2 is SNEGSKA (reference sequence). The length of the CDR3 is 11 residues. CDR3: CSASVTGEQFF. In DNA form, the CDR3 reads TGCAGTGCTTCCGTTACTGGTGAGCAGTTCTTC.

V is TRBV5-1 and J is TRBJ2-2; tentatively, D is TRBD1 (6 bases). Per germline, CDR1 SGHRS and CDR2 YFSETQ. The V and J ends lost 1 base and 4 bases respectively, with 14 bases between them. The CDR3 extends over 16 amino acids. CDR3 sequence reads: CASSLNTGKGTGELFF. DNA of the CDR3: TGCGCCAGCAGCTTGAACACAGGGAAAGGCACCGGGGAGCTGTTTTTT.

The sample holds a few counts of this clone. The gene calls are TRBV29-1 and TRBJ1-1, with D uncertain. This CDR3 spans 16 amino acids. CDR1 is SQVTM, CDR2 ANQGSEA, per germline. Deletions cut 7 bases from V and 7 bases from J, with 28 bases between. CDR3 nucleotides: TGCAGCGCCCGAGGGCAGAAGGGAGAGAGGGTTAATGAAGCTTTCTTT. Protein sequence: CSARGQKGERVNEAFF.

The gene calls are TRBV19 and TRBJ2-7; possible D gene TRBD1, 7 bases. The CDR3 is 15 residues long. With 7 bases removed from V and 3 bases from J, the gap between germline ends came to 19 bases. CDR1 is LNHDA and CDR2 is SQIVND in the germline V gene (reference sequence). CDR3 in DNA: TGTGCCAGTACCACCCAGGGGGGTAGCGGCTACGAGCAGTACTTC. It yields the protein CASTTQGGSGYEQYF.

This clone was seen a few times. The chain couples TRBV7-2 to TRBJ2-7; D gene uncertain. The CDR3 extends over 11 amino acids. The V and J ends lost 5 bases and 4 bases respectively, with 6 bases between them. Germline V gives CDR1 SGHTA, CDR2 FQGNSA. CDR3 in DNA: TGTGCCAGCAGCCAGGATTACGAGCAGTACTTC. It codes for CASSQDYEQYF. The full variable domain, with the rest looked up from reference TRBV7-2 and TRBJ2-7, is GAGVSQSPSNKVTEKGKDVELRCDPISGHTALYWYRQSLGQGLEFLIYFQGNSAPDKSGLPSDRFSAERTGGSVSTLTIQRTQQEDSAVYLCASSQDYEQYFGPGTRLTVT.

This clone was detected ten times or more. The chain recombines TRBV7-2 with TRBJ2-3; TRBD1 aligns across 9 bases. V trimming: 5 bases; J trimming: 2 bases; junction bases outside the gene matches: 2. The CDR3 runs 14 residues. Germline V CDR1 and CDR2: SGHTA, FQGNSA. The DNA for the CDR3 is TGTGCCAGCAGCAGGGACAGGGCCACAGATACGCAGTATTTT. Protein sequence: CASSRDRATDTQYF.

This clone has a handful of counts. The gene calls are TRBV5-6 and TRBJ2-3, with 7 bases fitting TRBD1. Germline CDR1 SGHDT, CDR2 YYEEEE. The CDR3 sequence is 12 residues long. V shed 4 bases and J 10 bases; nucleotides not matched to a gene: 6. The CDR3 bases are TGTGCCAGCAGCGCACAGGGGCGCTCGCAGTATTTT. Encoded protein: CASSAQGRSQYF.

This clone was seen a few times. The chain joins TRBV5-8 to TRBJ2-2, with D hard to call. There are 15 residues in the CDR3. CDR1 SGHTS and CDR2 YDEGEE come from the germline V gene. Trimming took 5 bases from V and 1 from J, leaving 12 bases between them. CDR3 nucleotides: TGTGCCAGCAGTTACCGGGTCGGGAACACCGGGGAGCTGTTTTTT. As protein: CASSYRVGNTGELFF.

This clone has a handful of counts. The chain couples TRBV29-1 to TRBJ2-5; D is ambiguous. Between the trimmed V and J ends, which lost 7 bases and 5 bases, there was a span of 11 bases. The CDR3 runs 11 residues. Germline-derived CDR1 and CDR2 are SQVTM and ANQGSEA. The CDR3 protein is CSAVSRETQYF. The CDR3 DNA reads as TGCAGCGCCGTGAGTCGGGAGACCCAGTACTTC.

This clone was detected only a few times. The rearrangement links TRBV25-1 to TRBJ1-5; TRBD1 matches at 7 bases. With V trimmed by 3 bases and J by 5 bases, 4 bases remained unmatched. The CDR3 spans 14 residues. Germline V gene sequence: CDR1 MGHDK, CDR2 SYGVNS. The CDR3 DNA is TGTGCCAGCAGTGATCTCACAGGGGATCAGCCCCAGCATTTT. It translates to CASSDLTGDQPQHF.

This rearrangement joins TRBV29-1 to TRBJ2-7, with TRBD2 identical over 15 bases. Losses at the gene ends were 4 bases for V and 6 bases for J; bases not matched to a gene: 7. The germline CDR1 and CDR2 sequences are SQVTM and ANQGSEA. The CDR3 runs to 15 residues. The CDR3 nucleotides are TGCAGCGTTGTCTACGGACTAGCGGGAGGGGGCGAGCAGTACTTC. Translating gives CSVVYGLAGGGEQYF.

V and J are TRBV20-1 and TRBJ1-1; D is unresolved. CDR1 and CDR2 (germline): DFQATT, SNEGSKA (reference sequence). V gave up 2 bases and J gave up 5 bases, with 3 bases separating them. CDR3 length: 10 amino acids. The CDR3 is CSARRTEAFF. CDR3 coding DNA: TGCAGTGCTAGACGTACTGAAGCTTTCTTT.

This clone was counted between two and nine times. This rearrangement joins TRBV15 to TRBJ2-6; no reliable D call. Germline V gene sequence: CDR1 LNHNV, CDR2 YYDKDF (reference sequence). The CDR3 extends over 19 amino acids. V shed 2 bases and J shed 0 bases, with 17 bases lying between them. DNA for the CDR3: TGTGCCACCAGCAGACTCTTTGACTTCTCCGTCTCTGGGGCCAACGTCCTGACTTTC. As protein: CATSRLFDFSVSGANVLTF.

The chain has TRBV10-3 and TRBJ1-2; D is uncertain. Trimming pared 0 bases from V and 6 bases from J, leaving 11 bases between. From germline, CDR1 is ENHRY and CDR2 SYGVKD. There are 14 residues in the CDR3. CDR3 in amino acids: CAISESTTFDGYTF. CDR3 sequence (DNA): TGTGCCATCAGTGAGTCGACTACGTTCGATGGCTACACCTTC.

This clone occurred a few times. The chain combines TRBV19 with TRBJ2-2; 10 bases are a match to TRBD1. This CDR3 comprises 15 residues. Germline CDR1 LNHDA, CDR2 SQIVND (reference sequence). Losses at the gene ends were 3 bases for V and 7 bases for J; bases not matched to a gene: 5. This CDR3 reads CASSMKDRGSGELFF. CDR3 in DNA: TGTGCCAGTAGTATGAAGGACAGGGGGAGCGGGGAGCTGTTTTTT.

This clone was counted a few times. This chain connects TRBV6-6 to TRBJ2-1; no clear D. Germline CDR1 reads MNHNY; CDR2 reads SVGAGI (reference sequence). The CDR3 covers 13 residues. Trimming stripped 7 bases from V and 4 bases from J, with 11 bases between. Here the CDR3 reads CASTPKLYNEQFF. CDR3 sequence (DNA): TGTGCCAGCACCCCGAAACTTTACAATGAGCAGTTCTTC.

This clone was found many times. This CDR3 is CASSLGTGASYEQYF. CDR3 bases: TGTGCCAGCAGCCTCGGGACAGGGGCAAGCTACGAGCAGTACTTC. This sequence joins TRBV14 and TRBJ2-7, with 10 bases identical to TRBD1. Germline loops: CDR1 SGHDN, CDR2 FVKESK. The CDR3 contains 15 residues. V was clipped by 4 bases and J by 3 bases; unmatched bases: 6.